The 5 T cell receptor beta chains below all came from one sample that was sequenced in a study of T-cell memory formation after mild COVID-19. TCRdb re-derived calls from the 5' RACE reads in MiXCR, one entry per CDR3 protein. Of 250,000 to 350,000 distinct CDR3 sequences listed, approximately 19% are singletons. The sequencing sample was made of PBMCs or a T cell subset sorted from them (not recorded which). Receptors were obtained from a man younger than 35 who had mild COVID-19 (a few samples of this study predate the infection). Cell type and time point are not known.

Only a few counts were recorded for this clonotype. This chain uses TRBV7-2 with TRBJ1-5; 8 positions agree with TRBD1. The V gene end was trimmed by 3 bases and the J gene end by 6 bases; junction bases not matched to a gene: 1. CDR1 is SGHTA and CDR2 is FQGNSA in the germline V gene. The CDR3 totals 13 residues. CDR3 DNA: TGTGCCAGCAGCTTCAGGGGGCCTCAGCCCCAGCATTTT. It codes for CASSFRGPQPQHF.

This chain uses TRBV7-2 with TRBJ1-1, with TRBD1 matching over 7 bases. V shed 0 bases and J 1 base; nucleotides not matched to a gene: 8. Germline CDR1 SGHTA, CDR2 FQGNSA. The CDR3 is made up of 17 amino acids. CDR3 in DNA: TGTGCCAGCAGCTTAGCGCTAATAGCAGGGGGGAACACTGAAGCTTTCTTT. The encoded protein is CASSLALIAGGNTEAFF.

This clonotype was seen a few times. V gene TRBV12-3 or TRBV12-4 combines with J gene TRBJ1-6; 7 bases map to TRBD1. The CDR3 spans 13 residues. V was clipped by 4 bases and J by 9 bases; unmatched bases: 3. The CDR3 is CASSYRGSSPLHF. In DNA form, the CDR3 reads TGTGCCAGCAGTTACAGGGGAAGTTCACCCCTCCACTTT.

The count of this clonotype is one. V gene TRBV3-1 combines with J gene TRBJ1-2, with a weak D call TRBD1 (6 bases). Germline loops: CDR1 LGHDT, CDR2 YNNKEL (reference sequence). V was cut by 3 bases and J by 1 base, with 6 bases left in between. CDR3 length: 13 residues. This CDR3 is CASSHRGNYGYTF. CDR3 nucleotides: TGTGCCAGCAGCCACAGGGGTAACTATGGCTACACCTTC.

This chain connects TRBV5-1 to TRBJ1-4, with TRBD1 matching 8 bases. The junction had 6 bases not matched to a gene; V was cut back by 4 bases and J by 7 bases. This CDR3 has 14 residues. Germline V gives CDR1 SGHRS, CDR2 YFSETQ. CDR3 nucleotides: TGCGCCAGCAGCGGGGGGACAGGAGGTGAAAAACTGTTTTTT. It encodes CASSGGTGGEKLFF. Supplemented by reference TRBV5-1 and TRBJ1-4, the full variable domain reads KAGVTQTPRYLIKTRGQQVTLSCSPISGHRSVSWYQQTPGQGLQFLFEYFSETQRNKGNFPGRFSGRQFSNSRSEMNVSTLELGDSALYLCASSGGTGGEKLFFGSGTQLSVL.